Below are 31 T cell receptor beta chains sequenced from a single sample in a study of cytomegalovirus exposure and HLA in healthy donors (dated by TCRdb to about 2017). Libraries were built with the immunoSEQ multiplex PCR assay. A mixture of 60 forward primers for TCR Vbeta segments and 13 reverse primers for TCR Jbeta segments was used in the multiplex PCR. TCRdb provides this immuneACCESS table in a form limited to in-frame rearrangements. Some clones are lacking; in checked studies, under half of them reflect an unresolved V gene, and why the rest are absent is not known. The sample data list around 300,000 clones, and approximately 85% of these were observed just once. Clones ranked in the top ten supply 2% of the sample. The sequenced sample consisted of PBMCs. These receptors were taken from a woman between 40 and 55 years old in good health and CMV-seropositive.

This clone was observed once. The chain has TRBV4-3 and TRBJ2-1; 9 bases match TRBD2. The CDR3 is 18 amino acids. From germline, CDR1 is LGHNA and CDR2 YSLEER. V shed 4 bases, J shed 0 bases, and the junction held 10 bases outside the gene matches. In nucleotides, the CDR3 is TGCGCCAGCAGCCTAGCCCCTCTAGCGGGAACCTCCTACAATGAGCAGTTCTTC. This codes for CASSLAPLAGTSYNEQFF.

The CDR3, as DNA: TGCGCCAGCAGCTTGTTCGACTCAAGGTCGACCTACGAGCAGTACTTC. Its protein is CASSLFDSRSTYEQYF. The chain joins TRBV5-1 to TRBJ2-7; unclear D gene. Trimming removed 1 base at V and 2 bases at J, with 16 bases between. This CDR3 contains 16 residues. Germline values: CDR1 SGHRS, CDR2 YFSETQ. The whole variable domain, filled in from reference TRBV5-1 and TRBJ2-7, reads KAGVTQTPRYLIKTRGQQVTLSCSPISGHRSVSWYQQTPGQGLQFLFEYFSETQRNKGNFPGRFSGRQFSNSRSEMNVSTLELGDSALYLCASSLFDSRSTYEQYFGPGTRLTVT.

The rearrangement uses TRBV5-1 and TRBJ1-4; the match to TRBD1 covers 7 bases. Germline V lookup: CDR1 SGHRS, CDR2 YFSETQ. The CDR3 spans 15 residues. With 0 bases clipped from V and 5 bases from J, the junction kept 4 bases outside the gene matches. CDR3 in DNA: TGCGCCAGCAGCTTGGGGGACAGCAAGAATGAAAAACTGTTTTTT. Protein sequence: CASSLGDSKNEKLFF.

Concerning this clone: A junction end diverges from the germline sequence, so it may reflect a read error. The chain links TRBV7-2 to TRBJ1-1; no clear D gene. Germline V gene sequence: CDR1 SGHTA, CDR2 FQGNSA. The CDR3 sequence is 13 residues long. CDR3 region: CASSLRSDTEAFF. The CDR3 DNA reads TGTGCCAGCAGCTTAAGGTCCGACACGGAAGCTTTCTTT.

The chain joins TRBV7-6 to TRBJ2-7; 9 bases are a match to TRBD1. Trimming at V came to 5 bases and at J to 4 bases, leaving 6 bases not matched to a gene. The CDR3 runs 14 residues. Germline CDR1 SGHVS, CDR2 FNYEAQ. This CDR3 reads CASSPSGTGYEQYF. In DNA form, the CDR3 reads TGTGCCAGCAGCCCCTCCGGGACAGGGTACGAGCAGTACTTC.

The chain recombines TRBV9 with TRBJ2-7; 7 positions match TRBD2. Looked up from germline, CDR1 is SGDLS and CDR2 is YYNGEE. The CDR3 is made up of 14 amino acids. The V and J ends lost 3 bases and 0 bases, in that order; junction bases with no gene match: 3. CDR3 region: CASSGRDYSYEQYF. The CDR3 coding sequence is TGTGCCAGCAGCGGCCGGGACTACTCCTACGAGCAGTACTTC.

This clone was detected a few times. The chain couples TRBV27 to TRBJ2-7, with TRBD1 matching over 10 bases. The germline CDR1 and CDR2 sequences are MNHEY and SMNVEV (reference sequence). There are 17 residues in the CDR3. V shed 2 bases and J 5 bases; nucleotides not matched to a gene: 12. CDR3 sequence: CASSLETPGQGSHEQYF. The CDR3 DNA reads TGTGCCAGCAGTTTAGAGACCCCGGGACAGGGGAGCCACGAGCAGTACTTC.

This clone was counted between two and nine times. V is TRBV6-4 and J is TRBJ2-2, with TRBD1 matching over 9 bases. The length of the CDR3 is 16 residues. V shed 5 bases and J 2 bases; nucleotides not matched to a gene: 6. The germline V gene encodes CDR1 MRHNA and CDR2 SNTAGT. The CDR3 DNA is TGTGCCAGCAGTATCGGACAGGGGACTAACACCGGGGAGCTGTTTTTT. Amino acids: CASSIGQGTNTGELFF.

V and J are TRBV9 and TRBJ1-6; the D is unclear. The CDR3 runs 13 residues. Between the trimmed V and J ends, which lost 0 bases and 10 bases, there was a span of 8 bases. CDR1 is SGDLS and CDR2 is YYNGEE in the germline V gene. In DNA form, the CDR3 reads TGTGCCAGCAGCGTAGAGGAGCGATCACCCCTCCACTTT. Translated: CASSVEERSPLHF.

The chain links TRBV6-6 to TRBJ2-1, with 9 bases lining up with TRBD2. This CDR3 comprises 16 residues. Trimming cost V 6 bases and J 1 base; bases outside gene matches: 7. Germline CDR1 and CDR2: MNHNY and SVGAGI (reference sequence). The CDR3 DNA reads TGTGCCAGCAGCCTTAGCGGGAGTATATCCTACAATGAGCAGTTCTTC. This codes for CASSLSGSISYNEQFF.

The rearrangement joins TRBV2 to TRBJ2-5, with D possibly being TRBD2 (6 bases). Germline assignment: CDR1 SNHLY and CDR2 FYNNEI. The CDR3 length is 13 residues. Trimming took off 8 bases at V and 11 bases at J, with 21 bases between the two ends. CDR3 DNA sequence: TGTGCCAGCGGTTTTGGGACTCAAGGGGAGCAGTACTTC. This gives the protein CASGFGTQGEQYF.

The chain uses TRBV2 and TRBJ1-1; TRBD1 matches 9 bases. V trimming: 7 bases; J trimming: 0 bases; junction bases outside the gene matches: 3. The CDR3 spans 14 residues. From germline, CDR1 is SNHLY and CDR2 FYNNEI. CDR3 loop: CASTGQGMNTEAFF. CDR3 nucleotide sequence: TGTGCCAGCACTGGACAGGGGATGAACACTGAAGCTTTCTTT.

V and J are TRBV5-5 and TRBJ1-2; TRBD1 matches 7 bases. The CDR3 spans 13 residues. Trimming cost V 4 bases and J 4 bases; bases outside gene matches: 4. CDR1 is SGHKS and CDR2 is YYEKEE in the germline V gene (reference sequence). The CDR3 DNA reads TGTGCCAGCAGCGGGGGACAGAGCTATGGCTACACCTTC. Translation gives CASSGGQSYGYTF.

This clone has only one observation. The V call is TRBV5-1, the J call TRBJ1-2; tentatively, D is TRBD1 (6 bases). This CDR3 has 16 amino acids. V lost 6 bases, J lost 0 bases, and 18 bases lay in between. The germline V gene encodes CDR1 SGHRS and CDR2 YFSETQ. The CDR3 coding sequence is TGCGCCAGCAAGCTTTTCTCAGGGGTAGCTAACTATGGCTACACCTTC. Residues: CASKLFSGVANYGYTF.

The gene calls are TRBV28 and TRBJ1-2; 7 nucleotides match TRBD1. The V gene end was trimmed by 11 bases and the J gene end by 5 bases; junction bases not matched to a gene: 11. This CDR3 contains 13 residues. CDR1 is MDHEN, CDR2 SYDVKM, per germline. CDR3 in amino acids: CAEQGGKGYGYTF. The CDR3 nucleotides read TGTGCCGAACAAGGGGGCAAAGGGTATGGCTACACCTTC.

This chain uses TRBV11-2 with TRBJ2-1, with D maybe TRBD2 (5 bases). Germline values: CDR1 SGHAT, CDR2 FQNNGV. The CDR3 extends over 16 amino acids. V lost 1 base and J 8 bases, leaving 18 bases between the germline ends. The CDR3 here is CASSLVALAKPHEQFF. The CDR3 DNA is TGTGCCAGCAGCTTAGTGGCTCTAGCTAAACCCCATGAGCAGTTCTTC.

V is TRBV6-5 and J is TRBJ1-2; TRBD1 matches 9 bases. J gave up 4 bases and V 3 bases, and 6 bases lay outside the gene matches. CDR1 and CDR2 from the germline V gene are MNHEY and SVGAGI. The CDR3 extends over 15 amino acids. CDR3 region: CASSYSTGGGYGYTF. CDR3 in DNA: TGTGCCAGCAGTTATTCGACAGGGGGGGGCTATGGCTACACCTTC.

The chain uses TRBV9 and TRBJ2-5; tentatively, D is TRBD1 (6 bases). The germline V gene encodes CDR1 SGDLS and CDR2 YYNGEE. This CDR3 comprises 15 residues. V dropped 0 bases and J dropped 5 bases, with 14 bases sitting between them. The CDR3 here is CASSVAPTRGETQYF. For the CDR3, the DNA is TGTGCCAGCAGCGTAGCCCCCACCAGGGGCGAGACCCAGTACTTC.

Comments on this clone: At one end the junction does not follow the germline gene, possibly because of a read error. The rearrangement uses TRBV30 and TRBJ2-4; 8 nucleotides agree with TRBD1. Germline V gives CDR1 GTSNPN, CDR2 SVGIG (reference sequence). CDR3 length: 15 residues. CDR3 in amino acids: CAWSVQGGLGNSQYF. CDR3 coding DNA: TGTGCCTGGAGTGTACAGGGGGGATTGGGAAACAGTCAGTACTTC.

The rearrangement uses TRBV5-1 and TRBJ1-4; TRBD1 matches at 7 bases. V was clipped by 0 bases and J by 3 bases; unmatched bases: 2. Germline V CDR1 and CDR2: SGHRS, YFSETQ. The CDR3 runs to 15 residues. CDR3 region: CASSLGGTANEKLFF. CDR3 nucleotides: TGCGCCAGCAGCTTGGGCGGGACAGCTAATGAAAAACTGTTTTTT.

The CDR3, as DNA: TGTGCCAGCCTCCTGACAGGGGCAGCGAACGAGCAGTACTTC. As protein: CASLLTGAANEQYF. This rearrangement joins TRBV2 to TRBJ2-7; TRBD1 matches 8 bases. Germline trimming cut 8 bases from V and 5 bases from J; bases unmatched to any gene: 11. The CDR3 is 14 residues long. Germline V gene data show CDR1 as SNHLY and CDR2 as FYNNEI. The whole variable domain, filled in from reference TRBV2 and TRBJ2-7, reads EPEVTQTPSHQVTQMGQEVILRCVPISNHLYFYWYRQILGQKVEFLVSFYNNEISEKSEIFDDQFSVERPDGSNFTLKIRSTKLEDSAMYFCASLLTGAANEQYFGPGTRLTVT.

V is TRBV21-1 and J is TRBJ2-1; the table gives TRBD1 as D, unverified against the DNA. TRBV21-1 constitutes a pseudogene. The CDR3 contains 12 residues. CDR3 region: CANKIIDNEQFF. The CDR3, as DNA: TGTGCCAACAAAATCATCGACAATGAGCAGTTCTTC.

The gene calls are TRBV18 and TRBJ1-5; possibly TRBD1 for D (6 bases). Germline CDR1 reads KGHSH; CDR2 reads LQKENI. This CDR3 is built from 14 residues. Trimming took off 3 bases at V and 4 bases at J, with 10 bases between the two ends. The CDR3 reads CASSPGQPNQPQHF. Here the CDR3 DNA reads TGTGCCAGCTCACCCGGACAGCCTAATCAGCCCCAGCATTTT.

This chain uses TRBV7-9 with TRBJ2-5; no clear D. CDR1 is SEHNR, CDR2 FQNEAQ, per germline (reference sequence). The length of the CDR3 is 13 residues. Trimming shortened V by 4 bases and J by 0 bases, and 6 bases separated the two germline ends. CDR3 sequence (DNA): TGTGCCAGCAGCTCCGGTAACCAAGAGACCCAGTACTTC. Translating it yields CASSSGNQETQYF. Variable domain in full (rest from reference TRBV7-9 and TRBJ2-5): DTGVSQNPRHKITKRGQNVTFRCDPISEHNRLYWYRQTLGQGPEFLTYFQNEAQLEKSRLLSDRFSAERPKGSFSTLEIQRTEQGDSAMYLCASSSGNQETQYFGPGTRLLVL.

This chain connects TRBV7-9 to TRBJ2-1, with D maybe TRBD2 (5 bases). Trimming pared 7 bases from V and 15 bases from J, leaving 19 bases between. The length of the CDR3 is 12 residues. Per the germline V gene, CDR1 is SEHNR and CDR2 is FQNEAQ (reference sequence). The CDR3 DNA sequence: TGTGCCAGCACCCTGGAGGTTGGGCGTCCGTTCTTC. This codes for CASTLEVGRPFF.

CDR3 sequence: CASSKAREASGNTIYF. In DNA, the CDR3 is TGTGCCAGCAGCAAAGCGCGGGAAGCCTCTGGAAACACCATATATTTT. V usage is TRBV21-1 and J usage is TRBJ1-3. TRBV21-1 counts as a pseudogene. The CDR3 sequence is 16 residues long.

With regard to this clone: The sample contains more than one DNA sequence encoding this CDR3. This chain links TRBV18 with TRBJ2-7; 11 positions agree with TRBD2. Germline loops: CDR1 KGHSH, CDR2 LQKENI. This CDR3 has 14 residues. V was pared by 6 bases and J by 3 bases, with 4 bases of the junction left unmatched. DNA for the CDR3: TGTGCCAGCTCCCCTGGACTAGCGGGCTACGAGCAGTACTTC. Encoded protein: CASSPGLAGYEQYF.

This chain joins TRBV10-3 and TRBJ2-3; TRBD2 is a possible D gene (5 bases). CDR3 size: 14 residues. Looked up from germline, CDR1 is ENHRY and CDR2 is SYGVKD. V dropped 10 bases and J dropped 2 bases, with 16 bases sitting between them. Here the CDR3 reads CASHRERNTDTQYF. CDR3 sequence (DNA): TGTGCCAGCCATAGGGAGCGGAACACAGATACGCAGTATTTT.

This clone showed up just once. The rearrangement links TRBV30 to TRBJ2-1, with 14 bases aligning to TRBD2. The CDR3 has 14 amino acids. Germline V gives CDR1 GTSNPN, CDR2 SVGIG (reference sequence). V shed 7 bases and J 7 bases; nucleotides not matched to a gene: 6. CDR3: CAYATSGRGNEQFF. The CDR3 region has the DNA TGTGCCTACGCGACTAGCGGGAGGGGTAATGAGCAGTTCTTC.

The genes are TRBV6-1 and TRBJ2-2, with D unclear. The CDR3 has 15 amino acids. Per germline, CDR1 MNHNS and CDR2 SASEGT. The V end lost 3 bases, the J end lost 6 bases, and 14 bases lay between the germline ends. The CDR3 protein is CASSEKRTVPGELFF. The CDR3 coding sequence is TGTGCCAGCAGTGAGAAGCGTACCGTCCCCGGGGAGCTGTTTTTT.

This chain connects TRBV19 to TRBJ2-7; 7 nucleotides match TRBD1. Trimming cost V 4 bases and J 4 bases; bases outside gene matches: 7. The CDR3 runs 14 residues. Germline CDR1 and CDR2: LNHDA and SQIVND (reference sequence). The CDR3 spells CASSTRQGGYEQYF. In nucleotides, the CDR3 is TGTGCCAGTAGTACTCGACAGGGTGGTTACGAGCAGTACTTC.